The 22 T cell receptor beta chains presented below share a single source sample, sequenced in a study of T cell responses to AZD1222 COVID-19 vaccine. Assay used: immunoSEQ multiplex PCR; TCRdb lists only in-frame clones, some missing. The table lists roughly 80,000 clones, around 90% of them singletons. The sequences come from peripheral blood, collected on day 0 of MenACWY control vaccination. The receptors shown here come from an adult in good health.

The chain employs TRBV6-6 and TRBJ1-2; no clear D gene. Trimming cost V 0 bases and J 7 bases, with 6 bases left between them. Germline loops: CDR1 MNHNY, CDR2 SVGAGI (reference sequence). CDR3 length: 12 amino acids. CDR3 sequence (DNA): TGTGCCAGCAGTTACTCGGAGGCTGGCTACACCTTC. Translated: CASSYSEAGYTF.

This chain joins TRBV29-1 and TRBJ2-3; TRBD1 matches 11 bases. CDR1 is SQVTM, CDR2 ANQGSEA, per germline. This CDR3 region has 15 residues. The ends lost 1 base at V and 5 bases at J; junction bases unmatched: 5. The CDR3 protein is CSVEAWGQGGDTQYF. Here the CDR3 DNA reads TGCAGCGTTGAAGCGTGGGGACAGGGGGGAGATACGCAGTATTTT.

The chain uses TRBV6-2 or TRBV6-3 and TRBJ2-7; D is uncertain. Germline CDR1 and CDR2: MNHEY and SVGEGT. The CDR3 totals 12 residues. Deletions cut 2 bases from V and 2 bases from J, with 4 bases between. The CDR3 reads CASSYNTYEQYF. DNA for the CDR3: TGTGCCAGCAGTTACAATACCTACGAGCAGTACTTC.

This chain joins TRBV19 and TRBJ1-5, with D unresolved. CDR3 length equals 14 residues. With 3 bases removed from V and 0 bases from J, the gap between germline ends came to 6 bases. CDR1 and CDR2 from the germline V gene are LNHDA and SQIVND (reference sequence). As DNA, the CDR3 is TGTGCCAGTAGTATCGGGTTTAGCAATCAGCCCCAGCATTTT. This sequence encodes CASSIGFSNQPQHF. The variable domain in full, with the rest retrieved from reference TRBV19 and TRBJ1-5, is DGGITQSPKYLFRKEGQNVTLSCEQNLNHDAMYWYRQDPGQGLRLIYYSQIVNDFQKGDIAEGYSVSREKKESFPLTVTSAQKNPTAFYLCASSIGFSNQPQHFGDGTRLSIL.

This clone was recorded once. The chain uses TRBV3-1 (or the pseudogene TRBV3-2) and TRBJ2-1; D not resolved. From germline, CDR1 is LGHDT and CDR2 YNNKEL (reference sequence). Trimming pared 5 bases from V and 2 bases from J, leaving 16 bases between. This CDR3 is 16 amino acids long. Written as DNA, the CDR3 is TGTGCCAGCAGCACCAAAGGGATATTTCCCTACAATGAGCAGTTCTTC. It codes for CASSTKGIFPYNEQFF.

The chain combines TRBV2 with TRBJ1-1, with TRBD1 as a possible D gene (6 bases). The CDR3 has 15 amino acids. Germline V gene lookup returns CDR1 SNHLY and CDR2 FYNNEI. Trimming shortened V by 2 bases and J by 1 base, and 11 bases separated the two germline ends. The CDR3 loop reads CASSERGGRNTEAFF. The CDR3 DNA reads as TGTGCCAGCAGTGAAAGGGGGGGAAGGAACACTGAAGCTTTCTTT.

The V and J genes are TRBV28 and TRBJ1-1, with TRBD1 identical over 8 bases. Looked up from germline, CDR1 is MDHEN and CDR2 is SYDVKM. The CDR3 runs to 13 residues. J lost 3 bases, V lost 7 bases, and 4 bases had no gene match. The CDR3 coding sequence is TGTGCCAGCATCAGGGGGCGCGACACTGAAGCTTTCTTT. Translated, it gives CASIRGRDTEAFF. Full variable domain (rest looked up from reference TRBV28 and TRBJ1-1): DVKVTQSSRYLVKRTGEKVFLECVQDMDHENMFWYRQDPGLGLRLIYFSYDVKMKEKGDIPEGYSVSREKKERFSLILESASTNQTSMYLCASIRGRDTEAFFGQGTRLTVV.

The rearrangement uses TRBV5-1 and TRBJ2-1; D remains unclear. The CDR3 is 16 amino acids. Trimming left V 1 base short and J 1 base short, with 12 bases between. CDR1 is SGHRS and CDR2 is YFSETQ in the germline V gene. This CDR3 reads CASSLFEVGSYNEQFF. The CDR3 DNA sequence: TGCGCCAGCAGCTTGTTCGAGGTAGGGTCCTACAATGAGCAGTTCTTC. Drawing the rest from reference TRBV5-1 and TRBJ2-1, the complete variable domain is KAGVTQTPRYLIKTRGQQVTLSCSPISGHRSVSWYQQTPGQGLQFLFEYFSETQRNKGNFPGRFSGRQFSNSRSEMNVSTLELGDSALYLCASSLFEVGSYNEQFFGPGTRLTVL.

This chain connects TRBV7-2 to TRBJ2-7; D is unresolved. V lost 2 bases, J lost 0 bases, and 8 bases lay in between. CDR3 length: 14 amino acids. Per the germline V gene, CDR1 is SGHTA and CDR2 is FQGNSA. This chain's CDR3 is CASSLSFGSYEQYF. CDR3 nucleotide sequence: TGTGCCAGCAGCTTATCATTTGGCTCCTACGAGCAGTACTTC.

J is TRBJ1-2 and V is TRBV6-2 or TRBV6-3; D is possibly TRBD1 (6 bases). The V end lost 5 bases, the J end lost 10 bases, and 17 bases lay between the germline ends. CDR3 size: 13 residues. Germline lookup yields CDR1 MNHEY and CDR2 SVGEGT. The CDR3 region is CASSPADRGYYTF. The CDR3 DNA reads TGTGCCAGCAGTCCCGCGGACAGAGGGTACTACACCTTC.

The chain recombines TRBV23-1 with TRBJ2-7; TRBD1 or TRBD2 may be the D gene (5 bases each). TRBV23-1 falls under the ORF class, with uncertain function. V was trimmed by 0 bases and J by 3 bases, leaving 15 bases between them. CDR3 length: 16 residues. CDR3 in DNA: TGCGCCAGCAGTCAATCTGGCCCGGGGCCGTTCTACGAGCAGTACTTC. Translated, it gives CASSQSGPGPFYEQYF.

This clone has a single count. The chain joins TRBV10-3 to TRBJ2-7; D is ambiguous. This CDR3 is built from 16 residues. V was pared by 0 bases and J by 0 bases, with 12 bases between. CDR1 is ENHRY and CDR2 is SYGVKD in the germline V gene. This chain's CDR3 is CAISESPGRLSYEQYF. DNA of the CDR3: TGTGCCATCAGTGAGTCACCGGGTCGACTCTCCTACGAGCAGTACTTC.

The chain has TRBV14 and TRBJ1-2; TRBD1 might be the D (5 bases). Trimming stripped 0 bases from V and 8 bases from J, with 13 bases between. CDR3 length: 14 residues. CDR1 is SGHDN and CDR2 is FVKESK in the germline V gene. This chain's CDR3 is CASSQDQGAGGYTF. DNA of the CDR3: TGTGCCAGCAGCCAAGATCAGGGAGCGGGAGGCTACACCTTC.

V usage is TRBV14 and J usage is TRBJ2-1; D is possibly TRBD2 (6 bases). V lost 1 base and J lost 6, with 16 bases in between. Per the germline V gene, CDR1 is SGHDN and CDR2 is FVKESK. CDR3 size: 16 residues. The CDR3 DNA reads TGTGCCAGCAGCCAAGTCGCCGGGAGTATCCGCAATGAGCAGTTCTTC. Its translation: CASSQVAGSIRNEQFF.

CDR3 loop: CASSLASFATNEKLFF. In nucleotides, the CDR3 is TGTGCCAGCAGTTTAGCCAGTTTTGCAACTAATGAAAAACTGTTTTTT. J is TRBJ1-4 and V is TRBV28, with D uncertain. CDR1 is MDHEN, CDR2 SYDVKM, per germline. V lost 2 bases to trimming and J lost 0 bases, with 10 bases between them. The CDR3 loop spans 16 amino acids.

The chain combines TRBV6-2 or TRBV6-3 with TRBJ2-1; maybe TRBD1 (6 bases). The CDR3 contains 12 residues. V was clipped by 4 bases and J by 7 bases, with 8 bases between them. Germline assignment: CDR1 MNHEY and CDR2 SVGEGT. In nucleotides, the CDR3 is TGTGCCAGCAGTTCACAGGGAAATGAGCAGTTCTTC. Translating it yields CASSSQGNEQFF.

The V gene is TRBV20-1, the J gene TRBJ2-1; 7 bases agree with TRBD2. The CDR3 extends over 11 amino acids. The germline V gene has CDR1 DFQATT and CDR2 SNEGSKA (reference sequence). With 6 bases clipped from V and 12 bases from J, the junction kept 8 bases outside the gene matches. CDR3 in amino acids: CSALPREGQFF. DNA for the CDR3: TGCAGTGCCCTGCCCAGGGAGGGGCAGTTCTTC.

The rearrangement uses TRBV12-3 or TRBV12-4 and TRBJ1-1; D is unresolved. The length of the CDR3 is 13 residues. Trimming took 0 bases from V and 5 from J, leaving 7 bases between them. CDR3 protein: CASSLALGTEAFF. The DNA for the CDR3 is TGTGCCAGCAGTTTAGCGCTGGGGACTGAAGCTTTCTTT.

The chain links TRBV9 to TRBJ2-3; D remains unclear. Trimming removed 3 bases from V and 3 bases from J, with 5 bases in between. CDR1 and CDR2 (germline): SGDLS, YYNGEE. The CDR3 loop spans 12 amino acids. In DNA form, the CDR3 reads TGTGCCAGCAGCGACATTACAGATACGCAGTATTTT. Protein product: CASSDITDTQYF.

The chain links TRBV19 to TRBJ1-2, with 8 bases fitting TRBD1. The CDR3 sequence is 14 residues long. CDR1 is LNHDA, CDR2 SQIVND, per germline (reference sequence). V was clipped by 3 bases and J by 4 bases; unmatched bases: 4. CDR3 amino acids: CASSIDRGFYGYTF. CDR3 nucleotide sequence: TGTGCCAGTAGTATCGACAGGGGATTCTATGGCTACACCTTC.

The V gene is TRBV19, the J gene TRBJ2-7, with unresolved D. This CDR3 contains 14 residues. V was cut by 5 bases and J by 7 bases, with 18 bases left in between. Germline V CDR1 and CDR2: LNHDA, SQIVND (reference sequence). The CDR3 reads CASSFQEGMEEQYF. CDR3 sequence (DNA): TGTGCCAGTAGTTTCCAGGAAGGCATGGAAGAGCAGTACTTC.

This chain uses TRBV21-1 with TRBJ1-4; TRBD1 is the table's D call and was not checked against the DNA. TRBV21-1 has pseudogene status. There are 16 residues in the CDR3. The CDR3: CASTSQTGEIFEKLFF. CDR3 DNA: TGTGCCAGCACCTCTCAGACAGGGGAAATATTTGAAAAACTGTTTTTT.